This TCR beta chain was sequenced during a study of metastatic and nonmetastatic thyroid tumors. Study details: The study looked at repertoires side by side in blood and in tumor or nodule tissue from malignant and benign thyroid patients. The study, taken as a whole, reports: Across blood and tumor, TCR beta diversity in malignant thyroid tumors was reportedly significantly higher than in benign nodules.

In the authors' methods: Clinicopathological groups supplied CDR3 differences that were used to build a distant-metastasis classifier for papillary thyroid cancer. TCRdb redid the clone calls on the PCR reads using MiXCR. TCRdb's processing, not the authors' own work, is the source of the V and J calls. The sample holds 25,000 to 30,000 clones, 3.5% to 4% seen once. This clone was seen only a few times. Its cognate antigen is unknown. Looked up from germline, CDR1 is LNHDA and CDR2 is SQIVND (reference sequence). The CDR3 spans 13 residues. V was clipped by 2 bases and J by 10 bases, with 13 bases between them. Before thyroid surgery, none of the patients had received any treatment.

Sequenced sample: blood. The chain recombines TRBV19 with TRBJ2-3; D perhaps matches TRBD1 (6 bases). The TCR was taken from a male donor with papillary thyroid cancer or a benign thyroid nodule (not recorded which). Some clones in this sample may be carry-over from other donors' samples. CDR3: CASSITGWSAQYF. CDR3 sequence (DNA): TGTGCCAGTAGTATAACAGGGTGGTCCGCGCAGTATTTT. Complete variable domain (other parts from reference TRBV19 and TRBJ2-3): DGGITQSPKYLFRKEGQNVTLSCEQNLNHDAMYWYRQDPGQGLRLIYYSQIVNDFQKGDIAEGYSVSREKKESFPLTVTSAQKNPTAFYLCASSITGWSAQYFGPGTRLTVL.